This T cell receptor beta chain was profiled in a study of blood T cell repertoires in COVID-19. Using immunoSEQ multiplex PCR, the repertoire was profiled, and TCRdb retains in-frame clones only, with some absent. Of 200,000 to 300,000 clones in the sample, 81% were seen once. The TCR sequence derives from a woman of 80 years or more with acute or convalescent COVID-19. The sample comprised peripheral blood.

Here the CDR3 reads CASSLLTDRASDEQYF. The CDR3 DNA reads as TGCGCCAGCAGCCTATTAACGGACAGGGCCAGTGACGAGCAGTACTTC. The chain employs TRBV5-1 and TRBJ2-7; TRBD1 matches at 8 bases. Germline V lookup: CDR1 SGHRS, CDR2 YFSETQ. V lost 4 bases to trimming and J lost 5 bases; unmatched junction nucleotides: 14. CDR3 length: 16 amino acids.